The entry below gives a single TCR beta chain sequence along with its context. Antigen: not known. This CDR3 region has 14 residues. Trimming pared 7 bases from V and 1 base from J, leaving 14 bases between. Germline V gene lookup returns CDR1 KGHSH and CDR2 LQKENI. Healthy bone marrow donors made up the donors. The data are from a study of cytomegalovirus exposure and HLA in healthy donors. Study results and caveats: The investigators catalogued 150 to 200 TCR beta chains as cytomegalovirus-associated.

Vbeta (60) and Jbeta (13) primers were used in the PCR. This table comes from immunoSEQ multiplex PCR, and its TCRdb copy is limited to in-frame clones, with some not included. The sample records 150,000 or so clones, approximately 78% being singletons. The J gene is TRBJ2-7, the V gene TRBV18, with no clear D. The receptor was isolated from a woman aged 18-35 years in good health and CMV-seronegative. The material sequenced was PBMCs. CDR3 nucleotide sequence: TGTGCCAGCTGGGCTGGCGCGAGATCCTACGAGCAGTACTTC. It encodes CASWAGARSYEQYF.